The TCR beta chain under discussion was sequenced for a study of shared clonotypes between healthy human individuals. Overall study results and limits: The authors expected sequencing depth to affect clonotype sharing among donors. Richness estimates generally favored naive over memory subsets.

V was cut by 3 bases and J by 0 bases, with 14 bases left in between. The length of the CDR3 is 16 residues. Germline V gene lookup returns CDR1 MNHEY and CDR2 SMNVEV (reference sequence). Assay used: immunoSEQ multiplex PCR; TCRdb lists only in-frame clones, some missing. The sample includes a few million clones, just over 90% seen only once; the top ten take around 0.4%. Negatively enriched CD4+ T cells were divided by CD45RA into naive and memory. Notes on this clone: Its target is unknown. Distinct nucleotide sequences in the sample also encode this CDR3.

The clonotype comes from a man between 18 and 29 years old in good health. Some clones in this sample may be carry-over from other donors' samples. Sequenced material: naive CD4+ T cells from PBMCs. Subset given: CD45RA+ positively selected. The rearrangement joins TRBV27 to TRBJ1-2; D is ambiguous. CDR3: CASSLSGRGANYGYTF. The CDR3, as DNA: TGTGCCAGCAGTTTGTCCGGTCGTGGGGCTAACTATGGCTACACCTTC.